This record looks at one TCR beta chain sequence and its context. What it recognizes is unknown. The data originate from a study of shared clonotypes between healthy human individuals. About the study: Per donor, three plates held CD4 naive cells, three held CD4 memory, two held CD8 naive and one held CD8 memory. Study findings and constraints: Among non-shared clonotypes, generation probabilities were lower than among those shared by all four donors.

Donors were Caucasian adults residing in Nashville, Tennessee, USA. Authors' data handling: As immunoSEQ supplied junction-only sequences (without quality scores), filtering differed. The method was immunoSEQ multiplex PCR; TCRdb's version includes in-frame clones alone and lacks a portion of them. V, J and clone size are taken as reported in that table, and D and trimming were inferred from the DNA itself. The data show around 2.1 million clones, 90% to 96% seen once. The CDR3 runs to 15 residues. Germline trimming cut 6 bases from V and 4 bases from J; bases unmatched to any gene: 9. The germline gives CDR1 MNHNS, CDR2 SASEGT.

The clonotype comes from a young man in good health. The chain joins TRBV6-1 to TRBJ1-1, with TRBD1 matching over 9 bases. The material sequenced was naive CD4+ T cells sorted from blood. The subset was: CD45RA+ positively selected. The CDR3 here is CASREGQGGGTEAFF. The CDR3 DNA reads as TGTGCCAGCAGAGAGGGACAGGGAGGGGGCACTGAAGCTTTCTTT.